This T cell receptor beta chain was identified during a study of blood T cells in healthy people across ages. Findings and caveats of the study: Age brought a roughly linear fall in TCR beta diversity measured per million T cells.

Notes on this clonotype: Antigen unknown.

A second 7 to 11 cycle PCR used barcoded and J-beta primers. TCRdb used MiXCR to reprocess the 5' RACE reads, holding one entry per CDR3 protein. Of roughly 1.9 million distinct CDR3 sequences listed, around 40% are singletons. Germline trimming cut 5 bases from V and 2 bases from J; bases unmatched to any gene: 11. CDR3 length equals 16 residues. Specimen: blood. The TCR was taken from a human donor in good health. The chain joins TRBV12-3 or TRBV12-4 to TRBJ2-7, with 8 bases lining up with TRBD1. CDR3 sequence: CASSPRRDRRTYEQYF. The CDR3 DNA reads as TGTGCCAGCAGTCCTAGACGGGACAGGCGAACCTACGAGCAGTACTTC.